This is a list of T cell receptor beta chains from one sample in a study of blood T cell repertoires in COVID-19. The data were produced by immunoSEQ multiplex PCR, yet TCRdb's version contains in-frame clones alone and is incomplete. This sample has some 120,000 clones; 90% occur once, and the top ten carry around 3.6%. Sample: peripheral blood. These receptors came from a man aged 50 to 59 with active COVID-19. Each CDR3 is given with its conserved first and last residue. D genes are given only for firm matches. Clone size appears in some rows only: once, few, many, or a class for an expanded clone.

size: .
J: TRBJ2-5
V: TRBV20-1
D: .
CDR3: CSASGRGRAEETQYF
DNA: TGCAGTGCTAGTGGAAGGGGCAGGGCTGAGGAGACCCAGTACTTC

size: .
J: TRBJ2-3
V: TRBV21-1
D: .
CDR3: CATLWTSGVPTDTQYF
DNA: TGTGCCACCCTTTGGACTAGCGGGGTTCCGACGGATACGCAGTATTTT

size: .
J: TRBJ2-7
V: TRBV27
D: .
CDR3: CASKVGTHSYEQYF
DNA: TGTGCCAGCAAGGTGGGGACTCACTCCTACGAGCAGTACTTC

size: .
J: TRBJ1-3
V: TRBV3-1/TRBV3-2
D: TRBD1
CDR3: CASSPHRGVTRNTIYF
DNA: TGTGCCAGCAGCCCCCACAGGGGAGTTACACGAAACACCATATATTTT

size: few
J: TRBJ1-1
V: TRBV27
D: .
CDR3: CASAQLNTEAFF
DNA: TGTGCCAGCGCACAATTGAACACTGAAGCTTTCTTT

size: .
J: TRBJ2-4
V: TRBV28
D: .
CDR3: CASGQRLAKNIQYF
DNA: TGTGCCAGCGGTCAGAGACTAGCCAAAAACATTCAGTACTTC

size: .
J: TRBJ2-3
V: TRBV29-1
D: .
CDR3: CSVDRSYTDTQYF
DNA: TGCAGCGTTGATCGTAGTTACACAGATACGCAGTATTTT

size: .
J: TRBJ2-7
V: TRBV21-1
D: .
CDR3: CASSKVKESYEQYF
DNA: TGTGCCAGCAGCAAAGTGAAGGAGTCCTACGAGCAGTACTTC

size: few
J: TRBJ2-3
V: TRBV7-3
D: TRBD1
CDR3: CASSLSPGQVDTQYF
DNA: TGTGCCAGCAGCTTAAGTCCGGGACAGGTGGATACGCAGTATTTT

size: .
J: TRBJ1-4
V: TRBV7-2
D: .
CDR3: CASSLEGRRVSEKLFF
DNA: TGTGCCAGCAGCTTAGAAGGGAGAAGGGTTAGTGAAAAACTGTTTTTT

size: few
J: TRBJ2-7
V: TRBV4-2
D: TRBD1
CDR3: CASSPTTGAAYEQYF
DNA: TGTGCCAGCAGCCCCACAACAGGGGCGGCCTACGAGCAGTACTTC

size: .
J: TRBJ2-2
V: TRBV7-8
D: TRBD2
CDR3: CASSLGGSGAAAGELFF
DNA: TGTGCCAGCAGCTTAGGAGGTAGCGGGGCTGCGGCCGGGGAGCTGTTTTTT

size: .
J: TRBJ2-5
V: TRBV5-1
D: .
CDR3: CASSLAPSGFSETQYF
DNA: TGCGCCAGCAGCTTGGCGCCTAGTGGCTTCTCAGAGACCCAGTACTTC

size: .
J: TRBJ2-5
V: TRBV12-5
D: TRBD2
CDR3: CASGMVAGGQETQYF
DNA: TGTGCTAGTGGTATGGTAGCGGGGGGGCAAGAGACCCAGTACTTC

size: .
J: TRBJ1-1
V: TRBV9
D: .
CDR3: CASSVESLGAEAFF
DNA: TGTGCCAGCAGCGTAGAAAGTCTGGGCGCTGAAGCTTTCTTT

size: .
J: TRBJ1-4
V: TRBV6-6
D: .
CDR3: CASTIQGSKDEKLFF
DNA: TGTGCCAGCACAATACAGGGATCGAAAGATGAAAAACTGTTTTTT

size: .
J: TRBJ2-3
V: TRBV2
D: .
CDR3: CASSDGRAPSTDTQYF
DNA: TGTGCCAGCAGTGATGGCAGGGCCCCTAGCACAGATACGCAGTATTTT

size: .
J: TRBJ2-1
V: TRBV18
D: .
CDR3: CASSPGLSEQFF
DNA: TGTGCCAGCTCACCGGGGCTCAGTGAGCAGTTCTTC

size: .
J: TRBJ2-5
V: TRBV6-5
D: .
CDR3: CASSSRGAQETQYF
DNA: TGTGCCAGCAGTTCCAGGGGGGCCCAAGAGACCCAGTACTTC

size: .
J: TRBJ2-1
V: TRBV28
D: TRBD2
CDR3: CASSRIVAGNEQFF
DNA: TGTGCCAGCAGCCGAATAGTAGCGGGAAACGAGCAGTTCTTC

size: once
J: TRBJ2-1
V: TRBV3-1/TRBV3-2
D: TRBD2
CDR3: CASSQDFLAGGPLVNEQFF
DNA: TGTGCCAGCAGCCAAGATTTCCTAGCGGGAGGGCCGTTAGTCAATGAGCAGTTCTTC

size: .
J: TRBJ2-5
V: TRBV7-2
D: TRBD2
CDR3: CASSLEGSGRARVTQYF
DNA: TGTGCCAGCAGCTTAGAAGGTAGCGGGAGGGCCCGAGTGACCCAGTACTTC

size: .
J: TRBJ2-1
V: TRBV5-8
D: .
CDR3: CASSSRTNYNEQFF
DNA: TGTGCCAGCAGCTCGAGGACTAACTACAATGAGCAGTTCTTC

size: few
J: TRBJ1-2
V: TRBV27
D: .
CDR3: CASSGTGRIGYTF
DNA: TGTGCCAGCAGCGGGACGGGGAGGATTGGCTACACCTTC

size: medium-sized
J: TRBJ1-5
V: TRBV5-1
D: .
CDR3: CASRSAKSRGIQLSNQPQHF
DNA: TGCGCCAGCAGATCTGCGAAGTCAAGGGGGATACAGCTTAGCAATCAGCCCCAGCATTTT

size: .
J: TRBJ1-2
V: TRBV3-1/TRBV3-2
D: TRBD1
CDR3: CASSQEGDRGRSGYTF
DNA: TGTGCCAGCAGCCAAGAGGGTGACAGGGGAAGGAGTGGCTACACCTTC

size: once
J: TRBJ1-1
V: TRBV27
D: TRBD1
CDR3: CASSFWAGGQNTEAFF
DNA: TGTGCCAGCAGTTTTTGGGCAGGGGGACAGAACACTGAAGCTTTCTTT

size: .
J: TRBJ2-1
V: TRBV4-1
D: .
CDR3: CASSQDQNYNEQFF
DNA: TGCGCCAGCAGCCAAGATCAGAATTACAATGAGCAGTTCTTC

size: .
J: TRBJ2-3
V: TRBV11-2
D: TRBD2
CDR3: CASSSGLAGPTDTQYF
DNA: TGTGCCAGCAGCTCCGGACTAGCGGGGCCCACAGATACGCAGTATTTT